The 14 T cell receptor beta chains in this list originate from one sample, sequenced in a study of identical twins. TCRdb re-derived calls from the 5' RACE reads in MiXCR, one entry per CDR3 protein. This sample has hundreds of thousands of distinct CDR3 sequences, with more than 6.5% found just once. This sample was shared with a second study, whose subject was yellow fever vaccine responses in identical twins.

The sequencing input was memory (CD45RO+) T cells sorted from blood. Receptors originate from a woman aged 18-29 years in good health.

This clonotype was seen more than once but under ten times. The genes are TRBV20-1 and TRBJ2-4, with TRBD2 identical over 8 bases. Germline V gene data show CDR1 as DFQATT and CDR2 as SNEGSKA (reference sequence). The ends lost 5 bases at V and 9 bases at J; junction bases unmatched: 9. The CDR3 contains 13 residues. CDR3 DNA: TGCAGTGCTCAAAGCGGGGGAGGAGGCATTCAGTACTTC. This gives the protein CSAQSGGGGIQYF.

This clonotype was counted between two and nine times. This chain uses TRBV10-1 with TRBJ2-2; D gene uncertain. The CDR3 is made up of 14 amino acids. Per the germline V gene, CDR1 is WNHNN and CDR2 is SYGVQD (reference sequence). Trimming removed 0 bases from V and 4 bases from J, with 6 bases in between. The CDR3 loop reads CASSESPSTGELFF. The CDR3 DNA follows: TGCGCCAGCAGTGAGTCGCCGTCCACCGGGGAGCTGTTTTTT.

This clonotype was detected only a few times. The chain uses TRBV5-5 and TRBJ1-2; D gene unclear. CDR1 and CDR2 from the germline V gene are SGHKS and YYEKEE (reference sequence). With 4 bases removed from V and 4 bases from J, the gap between germline ends came to 20 bases. The CDR3 spans 16 residues. CDR3 sequence (DNA): TGTGCCAGCAGCGACCTCCCGCCGACGGGGTCCTATGGCTACACCTTC. Encoded protein: CASSDLPPTGSYGYTF.

This clonotype was seen only a few times. The V call is TRBV2, the J call TRBJ2-6; 11 nucleotides match TRBD2. CDR3 length: 17 residues. V lost 6 bases to trimming and J lost 0 bases; unmatched junction nucleotides: 4. The germline gives CDR1 SNHLY, CDR2 FYNNEI. Written as DNA, the CDR3 is TGTGCCAGCAGATTTAGCGGGGGGGCCTCTGGGGCCAACGTCCTGACTTTC. It yields the protein CASRFSGGASGANVLTF.

This clonotype has more than one count but fewer than ten. This chain connects TRBV7-9 to TRBJ1-4, with a possible D match to TRBD1 (6 bases). The CDR3 contains 14 residues. V lost 3 bases and J 4 bases, leaving 9 bases between the germline ends. From germline, CDR1 is SEHNR and CDR2 FQNEAQ (reference sequence). The CDR3 nucleotides are TGTGCCAGCAGCTTCCAGGGGTTTAATGAAAAACTGTTTTTT. Translating it yields CASSFQGFNEKLFF.

This clonotype was observed a few times. The chain couples TRBV15 to TRBJ2-1, with TRBD2 matching over 9 bases. V gave up 2 bases and J gave up 9 bases; unmatched junction bases: 5. The CDR3 length is 14 residues. Germline-derived CDR1 and CDR2 are LNHNV and YYDKDF (reference sequence). The CDR3 region has the DNA TGTGCCACCAGCAGATTAGCGGGAGCGGGTGAGCAGTTCTTC. This sequence encodes CATSRLAGAGEQFF.

This clonotype was seen at least ten times. The gene calls are TRBV7-8 and TRBJ2-5; 8 nucleotides agree with TRBD2. The CDR3 runs 15 residues. Germline CDR1 SGHVS, CDR2 FQNEAQ. V shed 5 bases and J 2 bases; nucleotides not matched to a gene: 7. In nucleotides, the CDR3 is TGTGCCAGCAGCCCTACTAGCGGAGTTCAAGAGACCCAGTACTTC. Its translation is CASSPTSGVQETQYF. Filled out from reference TRBV7-8 and TRBJ2-5, the complete variable domain reads GAGVSQSPRYKVAKRGQDVALRCDPISGHVSLFWYQQALGQGPEFLTYFQNEAQLDKSGLPSDRFFAERPEGSVSTLKIQRTQQEDSAVYLCASSPTSGVQETQYFGPGTRLLVL.

This clonotype has a handful of counts. The chain has TRBV7-9 and TRBJ1-3, with D possibly being TRBD1 (5 bases). Germline lookup yields CDR1 SEHNR and CDR2 FQNEAQ (reference sequence). This CDR3 is built from 14 residues. V lost 5 bases, J lost 2 bases, and 10 bases lay in between. The CDR3 DNA reads as TGTGCCAGCAGCCCCCCAGGGACTGGAAACACCATATATTTT. The encoded protein is CASSPPGTGNTIYF.

This clonotype was counted at least ten times. This rearrangement joins TRBV5-6 to TRBJ1-2; 9 bases are shared with TRBD1. Germline V lookup: CDR1 SGHDT, CDR2 YYEEEE. The CDR3 contains 15 residues. Trimming at V came to 4 bases and at J to 7 bases, leaving 11 bases not matched to a gene. The CDR3 sequence: CASSRTGGADGGYTF. The CDR3 DNA reads as TGTGCCAGCAGCCGCACAGGGGGCGCAGACGGTGGCTACACCTTC.

This clonotype was observed a handful of times. This chain uses TRBV6-5 with TRBJ2-2, with 8 bases that match TRBD2. V dropped 0 bases and J dropped 0; count of bases not matched to a gene: 9. The CDR3 runs 19 residues. Germline values: CDR1 MNHEY, CDR2 SVGAGI. The CDR3 DNA follows: TGTGCCAGCAGTTACTCAAGGCGGGGGGTACGTGCGAACACCGGGGAGCTGTTTTTT. Its translation is CASSYSRRGVRANTGELFF.

This clonotype was seen ten or more times. Here the CDR3 DNA reads TGCAGTGCTAGACCCGAACAGGGGAGCGGAAACACCATATATTTT. This codes for CSARPEQGSGNTIYF. The chain couples TRBV20-1 to TRBJ1-3; TRBD1 matches 7 bases. CDR1 and CDR2 from the germline V gene are DFQATT and SNEGSKA (reference sequence). With 2 bases clipped from V and 4 bases from J, the junction kept 8 bases outside the gene matches. The CDR3 has 15 residues.

V usage is TRBV9 and J usage is TRBJ2-2; 11 bases match TRBD1. Trimming removed 7 bases from V and 4 bases from J; junction bases left unmatched: 3. Germline V CDR1 and CDR2: SGDLS, YYNGEE. The CDR3 totals 14 residues. The CDR3 sequence: CASGQGAGTGELFF. The DNA of the CDR3 is TGTGCCAGCGGACAGGGGGCCGGCACCGGGGAGCTGTTTTTT.

The chain is built from TRBV7-8 and TRBJ2-7; TRBD2 might be the D (5 bases). V was cut by 5 bases and J by 3 bases, with 14 bases left in between. Germline CDR1 reads SGHVS; CDR2 reads FQNEAQ. There are 14 residues in the CDR3. CDR3 DNA sequence: TGTGCCAGCAGCATAGTGGGCGGGCGCTACGAGCAGTACTTC. The encoded protein is CASSIVGGRYEQYF. Together with reference TRBV7-8 and TRBJ2-7, the CDR3 gives the full variable domain: GAGVSQSPRYKVAKRGQDVALRCDPISGHVSLFWYQQALGQGPEFLTYFQNEAQLDKSGLPSDRFFAERPEGSVSTLKIQRTQQEDSAVYLCASSIVGGRYEQYFGPGTRLTVT.

This clonotype has more than one count but fewer than ten. The V and J genes are TRBV5-5 and TRBJ2-3; 10 positions agree with TRBD2. With 3 bases clipped from V and 7 bases from J, the junction kept 11 bases outside the gene matches. CDR3 length: 16 amino acids. Germline CDR1 and CDR2: SGHKS and YYEKEE (reference sequence). DNA for the CDR3: TGTGCCAGCAGCTACGGGGGTGCTAGCGGGAGTTATACGCAGTATTTT. Its translation is CASSYGGASGSYTQYF.